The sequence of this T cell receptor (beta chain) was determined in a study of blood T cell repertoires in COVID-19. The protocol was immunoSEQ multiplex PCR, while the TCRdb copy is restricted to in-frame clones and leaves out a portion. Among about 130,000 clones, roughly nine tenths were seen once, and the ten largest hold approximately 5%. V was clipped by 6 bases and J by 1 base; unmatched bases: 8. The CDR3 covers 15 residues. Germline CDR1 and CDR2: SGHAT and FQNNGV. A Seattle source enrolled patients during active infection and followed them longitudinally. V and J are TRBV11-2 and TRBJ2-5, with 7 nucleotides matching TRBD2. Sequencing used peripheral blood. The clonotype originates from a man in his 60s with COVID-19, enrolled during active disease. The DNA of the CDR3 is TGTGCCAGCAGTTTTAAGCGGGGAGCCCAAGAGACCCAGTACTTC. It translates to CASSFKRGAQETQYF.